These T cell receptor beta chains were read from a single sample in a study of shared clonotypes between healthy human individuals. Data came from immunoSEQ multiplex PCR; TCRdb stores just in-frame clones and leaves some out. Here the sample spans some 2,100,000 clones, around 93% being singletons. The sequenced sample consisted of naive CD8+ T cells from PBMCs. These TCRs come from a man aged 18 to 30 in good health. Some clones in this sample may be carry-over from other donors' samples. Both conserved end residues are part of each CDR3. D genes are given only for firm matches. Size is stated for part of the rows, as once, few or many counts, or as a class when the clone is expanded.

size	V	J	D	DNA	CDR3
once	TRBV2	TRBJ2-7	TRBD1	TGTGCCAAGGCGGACAGGGGGAGCACGGCCTACGAGCAGTACTTC	CAKADRGSTAYEQYF
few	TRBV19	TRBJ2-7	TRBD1	TGTGCCAGTAGTATAAGGGGGCCGAAAACCTACGAGCAGTACTTC	CASSIRGPKTYEQYF
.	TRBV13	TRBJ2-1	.	TGTGCCAGCAGCTCAACCGGCGGATCACGGCTCAATGAGCAGTTCTTC	CASSSTGGSRLNEQFF
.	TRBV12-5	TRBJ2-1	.	TGTGCTAGTGCCTCCAGCGGGTTGTACAATGAGCAGTTCTTC	CASASSGLYNEQFF
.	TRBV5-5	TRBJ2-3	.	TGTGCCAGCAGCTTGGAAGGGGAAGGTTTGGCAGATACGCAGTATTTT	CASSLEGEGLADTQYF
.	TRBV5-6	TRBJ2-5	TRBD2	TGTGCCAGCAGCTCGACTAGCGGGAGGGTCCAAGAGACCCAGTACTTC	CASSSTSGRVQETQYF
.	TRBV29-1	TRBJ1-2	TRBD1	TGCAGCGTTCCCTGGGTTTGGACAGGCGGGAAGGGCTACACCTTC	CSVPWVWTGGKGYTF
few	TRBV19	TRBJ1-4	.	TGTGCCAGTAGTCGAGAGGGGGAGGATGAAAAACTGTTTTTT	CASSREGEDEKLFF
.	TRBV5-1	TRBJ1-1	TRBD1	TGCGCCAGCAGCTCAGACAGGGGGTCCACTGAAGCTTTCTTT	CASSSDRGSTEAFF
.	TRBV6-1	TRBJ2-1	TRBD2	TGTGCCAGCAGTGAACCCCTGGACACTAGGACTAGCGGGAGGACTTACAATGAGCAGTTCTTC	CASSEPLDTRTSGRTYNEQFF
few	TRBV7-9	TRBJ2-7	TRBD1	TGTGCCAGCAGCTTAAAGGGACAGGGGGTCTACGAGCAGTACTTC	CASSLKGQGVYEQYF
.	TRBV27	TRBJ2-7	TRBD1	TGTGCCAGCAGTTCCAGGGGGCGCGAGCAGTACTTC	CASSSRGREQYF
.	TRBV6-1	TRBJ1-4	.	TGTGCCAGCAGTGAGGGGACCTTCAGTTGGGCTAATGAAAAACTGTTTTTT	CASSEGTFSWANEKLFF
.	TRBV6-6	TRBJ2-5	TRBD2	TGTGCCAGCAGTCTTACTAGCGGGATTCAAGAGACCCAGTACTTC	CASSLTSGIQETQYF
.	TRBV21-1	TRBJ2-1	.	TGTGCCAGCAGCAAAGTAGGTCTTTACAATGAGCAGTTCTTC	CASSKVGLYNEQFF
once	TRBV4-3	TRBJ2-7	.	TGCGCCAGCAGCCAAGGACAAGATTACGAGCAGTACTTC	CASSQGQDYEQYF
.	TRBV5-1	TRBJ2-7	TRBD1	TGCGCCAGCAGCCACCAGAGGGACAGGGGCGCCTACGAGCAGTACTTC	CASSHQRDRGAYEQYF
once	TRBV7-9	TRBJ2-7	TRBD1	TGTGCCAGCAGTCGAGGGACAGGGGCCGAGCAGTACTTC	CASSRGTGAEQYF
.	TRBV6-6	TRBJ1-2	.	TGTGCCAGCAGTGAGGGAAGGTATGGCTACACCTTC	CASSEGRYGYTF
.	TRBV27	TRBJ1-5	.	TGTGCCAGCAGTCCCTTACAGGGCAGCCAGCCCCAGCATTTT	CASSPLQGSQPQHF
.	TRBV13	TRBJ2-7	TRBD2	TGTGCCAGCAGCCCGGACACGGGAGGGGAGCAGTACTTC	CASSPDTGGEQYF
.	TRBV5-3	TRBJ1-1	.	TGTGCCAGAAGCGCGGACCAGGGGTTCACTGAAGCTTTCTTT	CARSADQGFTEAFF
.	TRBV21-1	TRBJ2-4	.	TGTGCCAGCAGCAAAGGGAAAGCTAGCGGGAGGATGGACATTCAGTACTTC	CASSKGKASGRMDIQYF
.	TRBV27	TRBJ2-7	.	TGTGCCAGCAGTCCTTCGTCAGGGGAGACGCTATACGAGCAGTACTTC	CASSPSSGETLYEQYF
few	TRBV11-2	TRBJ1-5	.	TGTGCCAGCAGCTTAGGTGGCGGGGGGAATCAGCCCCAGCATTTT	CASSLGGGGNQPQHF
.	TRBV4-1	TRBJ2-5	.	TGCGCCAGCAGCCAAGCTTTCGTCCCAGCCCCCCACCAAGAGACCCAGTACTTC	CASSQAFVPAPHQETQYF
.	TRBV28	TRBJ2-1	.	TGTGCCAGCAGTCTCCCGAATTTCAATGAGCAGTTCTTC	CASSLPNFNEQFF
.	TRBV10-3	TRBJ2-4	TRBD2	TGTGCCATCAGTGAGTCGCATGGGGGAGGGCGGCCGGACATTCAGTACTTC	CAISESHGGGRPDIQYF
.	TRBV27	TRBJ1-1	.	TGTGCCAGCAGATCGAGGGGCCCCCGGACTGAAGCTTTCTTT	CASRSRGPRTEAFF
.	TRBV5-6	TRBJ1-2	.	TGTGCCAGCAGCTTGGAATCCCCCAGCGGCTACACCTTC	CASSLESPSGYTF
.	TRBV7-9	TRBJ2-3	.	TGTGCCAGCAGCTTCGGCGGCACAGATACGCAGTATTTT	CASSFGGTDTQYF
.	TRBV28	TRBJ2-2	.	TGTGCCAGCTCCTTTCCCCTCGAGGGAGACACCGGGGAGCTGTTTTTT	CASSFPLEGDTGELFF
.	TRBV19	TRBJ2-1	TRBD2	TGTGCCAGTCACCTAGCGGGAAATTACAATGAGCAGTTCTTC	CASHLAGNYNEQFF
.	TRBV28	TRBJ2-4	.	TGTGCCAGCAGTTTGATCTTGGGGGGAGGCAAAAACATTCAGTACTTC	CASSLILGGGKNIQYF
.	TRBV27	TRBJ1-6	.	TGTGCCAGCAGGCTTGGGGCCGGGGTTAATTCACCCCTCCACTTT	CASRLGAGVNSPLHF
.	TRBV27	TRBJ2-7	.	TGTGCCAGCAGTTTATTCGCCGGACGGGATTCTTACGAGCAGTACTTC	CASSLFAGRDSYEQYF
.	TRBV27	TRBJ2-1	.	TGTGCCAGCAGTCCCCGGACAGCCGGAGGAGATGAGCAGTTCTTC	CASSPRTAGGDEQFF
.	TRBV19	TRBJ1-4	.	TGTGCCAGTAGTGCCCAGGACGGAGCGGGAGAAAAACTGTTTTTT	CASSAQDGAGEKLFF
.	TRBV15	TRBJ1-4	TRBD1	TGTGCCACCAGCCCGGACAGGGCTAATGAAAAACTGTTTTTT	CATSPDRANEKLFF
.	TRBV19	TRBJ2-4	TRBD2	TGTGCCAGTAGTATAGAGGGGCACCGGGAGGCTCAGTACTTC	CASSIEGHREAQYF
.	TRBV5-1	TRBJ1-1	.	TGCGCCAGCAGCTCGTGGACTGGGGGGTCTGAAGCTTTCTTT	CASSSWTGGSEAFF
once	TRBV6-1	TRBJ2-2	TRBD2	TGTGCCAGCAGTGTTCGGGGGGGCCCCCTTGCCGGGGAGCTGTTTTTT	CASSVRGGPLAGELFF
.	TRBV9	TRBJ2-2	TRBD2	TGTGCCAGCAGCGCACGGGAGGGCCCGAACACCGGGGAGCTGTTTTTT	CASSAREGPNTGELFF
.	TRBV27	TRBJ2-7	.	TGTGCCAGCAGGCGTAGGTCTTCCTACGAGCAGTACTTC	CASRRRSSYEQYF
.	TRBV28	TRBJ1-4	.	TGTGCCAGCAGTTTAGGGCATCCCCTGGGGGAAAAACTGTTTTTT	CASSLGHPLGEKLFF
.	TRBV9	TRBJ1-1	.	TGTGCCAGCAGCGTATGGAGCCCGGGGACTGAAGCTTTCTTT	CASSVWSPGTEAFF
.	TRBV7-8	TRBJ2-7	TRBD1	TGTGCCAGCAGCTTACCCCGGGACAGGCCCTACGAGCAGTACTTC	CASSLPRDRPYEQYF
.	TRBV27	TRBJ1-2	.	TGTGCCAGCAGTTTTCCCGGGTCCTATGGCTACACCTTC	CASSFPGSYGYTF
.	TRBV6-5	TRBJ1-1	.	TGTGCCAGCATAACGGCTCTACAGGGTGGGACTGAAGCTTTCTTT	CASITALQGGTEAFF
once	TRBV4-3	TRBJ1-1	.	TGCGCCAGCAGCCAAGATTGGGATCTTAGTTACACTGAAGCTTTCTTT	CASSQDWDLSYTEAFF
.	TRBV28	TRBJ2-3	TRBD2	TGTGCCAGCAGTTTATTTGCTAGCGGGCCAGATACGCAGTATTTT	CASSLFASGPDTQYF